The T cell receptor (beta chain) described here comes from a study of T-cell memory formation after mild COVID-19. Study-wide points: Contracting clones, day 15 to 85, had balanced CD4/CD8, and later expanders favored CD4+. Clones that contracted clustered mainly in CM and EM if CD4+ and in EMRA if CD8+.

In the case of this clonotype: Its antigen remains unidentified.

Germline-derived CDR1 and CDR2 are SGHNT and YYREEE (reference sequence). The germline V and J ends were trimmed by 2 bases and 0 bases, with 9 bases remaining between them. The CDR3 loop spans 16 amino acids. Constant-segment primers served in 5'RACE that generated TCR alpha and TCR beta cDNA libraries bearing sample barcodes and UMIs. MiXCR, applied by TCRdb to the 5' RACE reads, yields one record per CDR3 protein. This table has about 400,000 distinct CDR3 sequences, about 15% appearing once. Sequenced: PBMCs or a T cell subset sorted from them (not recorded which). The TCR comes from a man between 18 and 35 years old who had mild COVID-19 (a few samples of this study predate the infection). Cell type and time point are not known. The chain combines TRBV5-4 with TRBJ2-6; tentative D call: TRBD1 (5 bases). CDR3 sequence (DNA): TGTGCCAGCAGCTTCTACAGGAACTCTGGGGCCAACGTCCTGACTTTC. This encodes CASSFYRNSGANVLTF.